Described below is a single T cell receptor beta chain sequence and its context. Antigen unknown. The V end was cut by 8 bases, the J end by 3 bases, with 17 bases between. Germline V lookup: CDR1 MNHEY, CDR2 SMNVEV (reference sequence). The CDR3 is 14 amino acids. The data were obtained in a study of shared clonotypes between healthy human individuals. Terminally differentiated effector memory CD45RA+ cells were excluded from the naive CD8 cells, which were CD45RO-negative and positively selected for CCR7. Study-level results: Naive CD4 clonotype sharing across several donors was about 5%. The generation probabilities recorded for non-shared clonotypes fell below those of clonotypes shared by all four donors. Naive subsets tended to show greater estimated richness than memory subsets.

Measured with immunoSEQ multiplex PCR; TCRdb has only the in-frame clones, and not every one. The sample has hundreds of thousands of clones; 95% are singletons. The sequenced sample was naive CD8+ T cells sorted from blood. This TCR was recovered from a young woman in good health. The V and J genes are TRBV27 and TRBJ2-7, with D uncertain. The CDR3 sequence is CASSPWARIYEQYF. The CDR3 nucleotides are TGTGCCAGCTCACCTTGGGCCAGAATCTACGAGCAGTACTTC.